The subject of this entry is one T cell receptor beta chain. Its target is unknown. The data were obtained in a study of T cell repertoires in cytomegalovirus infection. Study background: The public TCR beta signatures pointed to both CMV infection and matching HLA type.

The V segment lost 3 bases and the J segment 0 bases; nucleotides outside the gene matches: 14. This CDR3 has 21 amino acids. Looked up from germline, CDR1 is SNHLY and CDR2 is FYNNEI. TCRdb reprocessed the reads via MiXCR and lists one record per CDR3 protein. The sample carries 650,000 to 900,000 distinct CDR3 sequences, under 35% recorded once. Study results and caveats: Dominant in the ex vivo response were TCR beta clonotypes restricted by HLA-C and specific for CMV.

The clonotype was recovered from a human donor in good health (CMV status not recorded). Some clones in this sample may be carry-over from other donors' samples. The chain couples TRBV2 to TRBJ1-6; 10 bases map to TRBD1. Material: cultured CD8+ T cells from PBMCs, obtained from culture after CMV antigen stimulation. The CDR3 protein is CASSDLDGDRGRSSYNSPLHF. The CDR3 nucleotides are TGTGCCAGCAGTGATTTGGATGGGGACAGGGGTAGAAGCTCCTATAATTCACCCCTCCACTTT.